This entry describes one T cell receptor beta chain. Its specificity is not known. The entry originates in a study of T cell responses to AZD1222 COVID-19 vaccine. TCRdb's table, derived via immunoSEQ multiplex PCR, lists solely in-frame clones and lacks some. This sample has about 45,000 clones, with about 78% found just once. General study findings and limits: A mostly white British donor set with more females was recruited, and clonal diversity was possibly underestimated.

This sequence originates from an adult in good health. Sequenced material: peripheral blood, taken on day 0 of AZD1222 vaccination.

The CDR3 loop reads CASSHVDTDTQYF. The CDR3 DNA sequence: TGCGCCAGCAGCCACGTCGACACAGATACGCAGTATTTT. The chain carries TRBV4-3 and TRBJ2-3; D uncertain. The CDR3 runs 13 residues. Germline lookup yields CDR1 LGHNA and CDR2 YSLEER. V was trimmed by 3 bases and J by 2 bases, leaving 6 bases between them.